This entry lists 28 T cell receptor beta chains sequenced from one sample in a study of preoperative IRX-2 immunotherapy in early breast cancer. Method: immunoSEQ multiplex PCR; TCRdb's copy keeps in-frame clones and lacks some. The data contain tens of thousands of clones, roughly 82% of them singletons. Indicated treatment: preoperative locoregional IRX-2 cytokine immunotherapy. Sequences were derived from lymph node tissue, sampled after IRX-2 immunotherapy. All receptors derive from a human donor with breast cancer.

This rearrangement joins TRBV5-1 to TRBJ1-2; 7 bases line up with TRBD1. This CDR3 has 16 amino acids. CDR1 and CDR2 from the germline V gene are SGHRS and YFSETQ. The V gene end was trimmed by 4 bases and the J gene end by 5 bases; junction bases not matched to a gene: 14. In nucleotides, the CDR3 is TGCGCCAGCAGCCTGGGACAGTTCCGTCGTGGATATGGCTACACCTTC. It specifies CASSLGQFRRGYGYTF.

V is TRBV19 and J is TRBJ2-5, with 7 bases matching TRBD1. The ends lost 6 bases at V and 2 bases at J; junction bases unmatched: 3. The CDR3 sequence is 13 residues long. Germline V gives CDR1 LNHDA, CDR2 SQIVND (reference sequence). CDR3: CASRGTAQETQYF. In nucleotides, the CDR3 is TGTGCCAGTAGAGGGACAGCTCAAGAGACCCAGTACTTC.

The chain has TRBV18 and TRBJ2-1; D is uncertain. CDR3 size: 13 residues. The V end was cut by 3 bases, the J end by 10 bases, with 13 bases between. Germline V lookup: CDR1 KGHSH, CDR2 LQKENI. As DNA, the CDR3 is TGTGCCAGCTCACCCCCTTCGACCGCGGAGCAGTTCTTC. Protein product: CASSPPSTAEQFF.

The V gene is TRBV19, the J gene TRBJ1-5; D remains ambiguous. CDR3 length: 12 residues. Trimming left V 3 bases short and J 3 bases short, with 3 bases between. Per the germline V gene, CDR1 is LNHDA and CDR2 is SQIVND (reference sequence). The CDR3, as DNA: TGTGCCAGTAGTATCTCCAATCAGCCCCAGCATTTT. As protein: CASSISNQPQHF. The variable domain in full, completed from reference TRBV19 and TRBJ1-5, reads DGGITQSPKYLFRKEGQNVTLSCEQNLNHDAMYWYRQDPGQGLRLIYYSQIVNDFQKGDIAEGYSVSREKKESFPLTVTSAQKNPTAFYLCASSISNQPQHFGDGTRLSIL.

The sample holds a few counts of this clone. The J gene is TRBJ2-3, the V gene TRBV11-3; D is uncertain. The V end lost 5 bases, the J end lost 10 bases, and 22 bases lay between the germline ends. This CDR3 is built from 15 residues. CDR1 SGHNT and CDR2 YENEEA come from the germline V gene. The CDR3 is CASSIFDIYHNPQYF. The DNA for the CDR3 is TGTGCCAGCAGCATCTTCGACATATACCATAATCCGCAGTATTTT.

The chain couples TRBV6-8 to TRBJ2-7; 13 nucleotides match TRBD2. The CDR3 sequence is 16 residues long. Germline assignment: CDR1 MNHGY and CDR2 SAAAGT. Trimming cost V 4 bases and J 2 bases; bases outside gene matches: 5. The CDR3 loop reads CASSSRTSGGPYEQYF. The CDR3 DNA reads TGTGCCAGCAGTTCTCGGACTAGCGGGGGTCCCTACGAGCAGTACTTC.

The chain links TRBV19 to TRBJ1-3; 8 positions agree with TRBD1. CDR3 length equals 14 residues. Losses at the gene ends were 6 bases for V and 2 bases for J; bases not matched to a gene: 3. CDR1 LNHDA and CDR2 SQIVND come from the germline V gene (reference sequence). This CDR3 reads CASSLQGAGNTIYF. The CDR3 nucleotides read TGTGCCAGTAGCCTACAGGGGGCTGGAAACACCATATATTTT.

J is TRBJ1-1 and V is TRBV19, with TRBD1 matching over 7 bases. The CDR3 has 14 amino acids. V trimming: 7 bases; J trimming: 1 base; junction bases outside the gene matches: 6. Germline V gene data show CDR1 as LNHDA and CDR2 as SQIVND (reference sequence). CDR3 residues: CASNPRTGNTEAFF. The CDR3 DNA reads as TGTGCCAGTAACCCAAGGACAGGGAACACTGAAGCTTTCTTT.

V usage is TRBV5-1 and J usage is TRBJ2-7; 8 bases line up with TRBD1. Looked up from germline, CDR1 is SGHRS and CDR2 is YFSETQ. The CDR3 is 14 amino acids. Germline trimming cut 0 bases from V and 3 bases from J; bases unmatched to any gene: 2. The CDR3: CASSLEDRVYEQYF. The CDR3 DNA is TGCGCCAGCAGCTTGGAGGACAGGGTCTACGAGCAGTACTTC.

A single count supports this clone. This sequence joins TRBV7-6 and TRBJ1-6; D is unclear. The germline V gene has CDR1 SGHVS and CDR2 FNYEAQ. This CDR3 is 16 amino acids long. Trimming took off 3 bases at V and 7 bases at J, with 16 bases between the two ends. This chain's CDR3 is CASSFRPNRLNSPLHF. CDR3 DNA: TGTGCCAGCAGCTTTCGCCCTAATCGGCTGAATTCACCCCTCCACTTT.

This chain uses TRBV19 with TRBJ1-2; 7 positions match TRBD1. V dropped 4 bases and J dropped 2; count of bases not matched to a gene: 7. This CDR3 is built from 15 residues. CDR1 is LNHDA, CDR2 SQIVND, per germline (reference sequence). The DNA of the CDR3 is TGTGCCAGTAGTACCCCCGGGACAGCCAACTATGGCTACACCTTC. This gives the protein CASSTPGTANYGYTF.

There are a few counts of this clone. V is TRBV11-3 and J is TRBJ1-6; D perhaps matches TRBD1 (6 bases). The V end was cut by 0 bases, the J end by 0 bases, with 9 bases between. This CDR3 is built from 17 residues. Germline values: CDR1 SGHNT, CDR2 YENEEA. CDR3 sequence reads: CASSLEGGYSYNSPLHF. The DNA of the CDR3 is TGTGCCAGCAGCTTAGAAGGGGGATACTCCTATAATTCACCCCTCCACTTT.

The chain combines TRBV19 with TRBJ1-1; D might be TRBD1 (5 bases). The CDR3 is 15 amino acids. From germline, CDR1 is LNHDA and CDR2 SQIVND (reference sequence). The V gene lost 3 bases and the J gene lost 0 bases, with 11 bases spanning the gap. The CDR3 region is CASSMRGGVNTEAFF. CDR3 coding DNA: TGTGCCAGTAGTATGAGGGGAGGGGTGAACACTGAAGCTTTCTTT.

The chain has TRBV18 and TRBJ2-7, with 10 bases that match TRBD1. The CDR3 extends over 16 amino acids. The ends lost 4 bases at V and 0 bases at J; junction bases unmatched: 6. Germline values: CDR1 KGHSH, CDR2 LQKENI. DNA for the CDR3: TGTGCCAGCTCACTCAGACAGGGGGCGAGCTCCTACGAGCAGTACTTC. This gives the protein CASSLRQGASSYEQYF.

The V gene is TRBV7-7, the J gene TRBJ2-5; D possibly matches TRBD1 or TRBD2 (5 bases each). V was shortened by 5 bases and J by 7 bases, with 20 bases between the two germline ends. Germline V gives CDR1 SSHAT, CDR2 FNYEAQ (reference sequence). This CDR3 comprises 15 residues. CDR3: CASSGAGNRRLTQYF. CDR3 bases: TGTGCCAGCAGCGGCGCCGGGAACAGGAGGTTGACCCAGTACTTC.

The chain links TRBV11-3 to TRBJ2-7, with D possibly matching TRBD1 (5 bases). Per the germline V gene, CDR1 is SGHNT and CDR2 is YENEEA. The CDR3 extends over 15 amino acids. V gave up 0 bases and J gave up 2 bases, with 11 bases separating them. DNA for the CDR3: TGTGCCAGCAGCTTAGAGTTGGGCAGGGCCTACGAGCAGTACTTC. Amino acid sequence: CASSLELGRAYEQYF.

The rearrangement uses TRBV5-1 and TRBJ2-1, with D possibly TRBD2 on 5 matching bases. CDR1 is SGHRS, CDR2 YFSETQ, per germline. CDR3 length: 14 residues. Trimming removed 4 bases from V and 10 bases from J, with 18 bases in between. CDR3 sequence reads: CASSLERNSGEQFF. CDR3 nucleotide sequence: TGCGCCAGCAGCCTGGAACGAAATTCGGGAGAGCAGTTCTTC. Full variable domain (missing parts from reference TRBV5-1 and TRBJ2-1): KAGVTQTPRYLIKTRGQQVTLSCSPISGHRSVSWYQQTPGQGLQFLFEYFSETQRNKGNFPGRFSGRQFSNSRSEMNVSTLELGDSALYLCASSLERNSGEQFFGPGTRLTVL.

This clone was observed a single time. The chain uses TRBV28 and TRBJ1-1; D is uncertain. Germline CDR1 is MDHEN and CDR2 is SYDVKM. This CDR3 is 15 amino acids long. Trimming removed 2 bases from V and 2 bases from J, with 12 bases in between. The CDR3 here is CASSLRGTVNTEAFF. In nucleotides, the CDR3 is TGTGCCAGCAGTTTAAGAGGCACAGTAAACACTGAAGCTTTCTTT.

The gene calls are TRBV6-8 and TRBJ1-2; D gene unclear. The CDR3 is made up of 13 amino acids. In germline, CDR1 is MNHGY, CDR2 SAAAGT. V was clipped by 8 bases and J by 7 bases, with 17 bases between them. DNA for the CDR3: TGTGCCAGCGTCGCATCCCTAACATTTGGCTACACCTTC. It specifies CASVASLTFGYTF.

The V gene is TRBV6-8, the J gene TRBJ1-3, with a tentative D call TRBD1 (6 bases). This CDR3 has 15 residues. Germline lookup yields CDR1 MNHGY and CDR2 SAAAGT. V was cut by 8 bases and J by 0 bases, with 14 bases left in between. DNA of the CDR3: TGTGCCAGCGCTACAGGGCATGGCTCTGGAAACACCATATATTTT. Encoded protein: CASATGHGSGNTIYF.

This clone was seen only a few times. This chain connects TRBV6-8 to TRBJ2-7, with D unresolved. The CDR3 is 12 residues long. Germline V gene data show CDR1 as MNHGY and CDR2 as SAAAGT. V was shortened by 5 bases and J by 4 bases, with 9 bases between the two germline ends. This CDR3 reads CASSMDPYEQYF. The CDR3 nucleotides are TGTGCCAGCAGTATGGACCCTTACGAGCAGTACTTC.

The table lists this clone with a few counts. V gene TRBV28 combines with J gene TRBJ2-7; 10 nucleotides align to TRBD1. Trimming removed 10 bases from V and 4 bases from J; junction bases left unmatched: 4. The CDR3 length is 12 residues. The germline V gene has CDR1 MDHEN and CDR2 SYDVKM. CDR3 DNA sequence: TGTGCCACCTCGGGACAGGGGTACGAGCAGTACTTC. Residues: CATSGQGYEQYF.

V gene TRBV28 combines with J gene TRBJ1-1; D remains unclear. Germline assignment: CDR1 MDHEN and CDR2 SYDVKM. V lost 10 bases, J lost 7 bases, and 19 bases lay in between. This CDR3 has 13 residues. The CDR3, as DNA: TGTGCCATCTCTCGGACCTTTGTCAGTGAAGCTTTCTTT. Its protein product is CAISRTFVSEAFF. The variable domain in full, with the rest retrieved from reference TRBV28 and TRBJ1-1, is DVKVTQSSRYLVKRTGEKVFLECVQDMDHENMFWYRQDPGLGLRLIYFSYDVKMKEKGDIPEGYSVSREKKERFSLILESASTNQTSMYLCAISRTFVSEAFFGQGTRLTVV.

The chain employs TRBV28 and TRBJ1-5; no definite D call. The CDR3 has 14 residues. CDR1 is MDHEN, CDR2 SYDVKM, per germline. Trimming shortened V by 6 bases and J by 0 bases, and 9 bases separated the two germline ends. CDR3 loop: CASSPRDSNQPQHF. The CDR3 DNA sequence: TGTGCCAGCAGCCCCAGAGATAGCAATCAGCCCCAGCATTTT.

The chain links TRBV11-3 to TRBJ2-1; D is perhaps TRBD2 (7 bases). The length of the CDR3 is 15 residues. Germline V CDR1 and CDR2: SGHNT, YENEEA. Trimming shortened V by 4 bases and J by 9 bases, and 19 bases separated the two germline ends. Written as DNA, the CDR3 is TGTGCCAGCAGCTGGATGGGGGGGCCGATTATTGAGCAGTTCTTC. It codes for CASSWMGGPIIEQFF.

V and J are TRBV6-8 and TRBJ1-5, with 7 nucleotides matching TRBD1. CDR1 and CDR2 (germline): MNHGY, SAAAGT. This CDR3 is 14 amino acids long. The junction had 4 bases not matched to a gene; V was cut back by 2 bases and J by 6 bases. CDR3 nucleotide sequence: TGTGCCAGCAGTTACGACAGGGCTGTTCAGCCCCAGCATTTT. Protein product: CASSYDRAVQPQHF.

The chain employs TRBV6-8 and TRBJ1-4; no clear D gene. The CDR3 has 14 amino acids. In germline, CDR1 is MNHGY, CDR2 SAAAGT. Trimming took off 5 bases at V and 4 bases at J, with 11 bases between the two ends. CDR3 residues: CASSTRRVNEKLFF. The CDR3 region has the DNA TGTGCCAGCAGTACCCGGAGAGTTAATGAAAAACTGTTTTTT.

The rearrangement links TRBV18 to TRBJ2-1; 13 bases map to TRBD2. The V and J ends lost 3 bases and 15 bases, in that order; junction bases with no gene match: 8. The germline V gene encodes CDR1 KGHSH and CDR2 LQKENI. The CDR3 is 14 residues long. In DNA, the CDR3 is TGTGCCAGCTCACCGACTAGCGGGGGGCCCGAAGGGTTCTTC. This gives the protein CASSPTSGGPEGFF. The full variable domain, in which reference TRBV18 and TRBJ2-1 provide the parts outside the CDR3, is NAGVMQNPRHLVRRRGQEARLRCSPMKGHSHVYWYRQLPEEGLKFMVYLQKENIIDESGMPKERFSAEFPKEGPSILRIQQVVRGDSAAYFCASSPTSGGPEGFFGPGTRLTVL.